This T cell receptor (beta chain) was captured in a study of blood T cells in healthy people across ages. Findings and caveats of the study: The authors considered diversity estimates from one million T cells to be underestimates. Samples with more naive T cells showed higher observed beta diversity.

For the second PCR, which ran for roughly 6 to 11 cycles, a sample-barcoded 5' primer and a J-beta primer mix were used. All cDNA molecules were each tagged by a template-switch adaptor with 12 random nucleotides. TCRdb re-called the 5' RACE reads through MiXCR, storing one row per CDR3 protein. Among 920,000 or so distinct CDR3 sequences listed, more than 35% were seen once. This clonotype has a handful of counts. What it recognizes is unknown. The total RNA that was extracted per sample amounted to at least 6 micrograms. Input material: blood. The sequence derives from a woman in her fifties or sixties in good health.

CDR3 sequence (DNA): TGTGCCAGCAGTTTATCCTCTAGCGGAGCCTACGAGCAGTACTTC. Its protein is CASSLSSSGAYEQYF. The V and J genes are TRBV27 and TRBJ2-7; TRBD2 agrees at 7 bases. The CDR3 runs to 15 residues. Germline V CDR1 and CDR2: MNHEY, SMNVEV (reference sequence). The V segment lost 0 bases and the J segment 2 bases; nucleotides outside the gene matches: 4.